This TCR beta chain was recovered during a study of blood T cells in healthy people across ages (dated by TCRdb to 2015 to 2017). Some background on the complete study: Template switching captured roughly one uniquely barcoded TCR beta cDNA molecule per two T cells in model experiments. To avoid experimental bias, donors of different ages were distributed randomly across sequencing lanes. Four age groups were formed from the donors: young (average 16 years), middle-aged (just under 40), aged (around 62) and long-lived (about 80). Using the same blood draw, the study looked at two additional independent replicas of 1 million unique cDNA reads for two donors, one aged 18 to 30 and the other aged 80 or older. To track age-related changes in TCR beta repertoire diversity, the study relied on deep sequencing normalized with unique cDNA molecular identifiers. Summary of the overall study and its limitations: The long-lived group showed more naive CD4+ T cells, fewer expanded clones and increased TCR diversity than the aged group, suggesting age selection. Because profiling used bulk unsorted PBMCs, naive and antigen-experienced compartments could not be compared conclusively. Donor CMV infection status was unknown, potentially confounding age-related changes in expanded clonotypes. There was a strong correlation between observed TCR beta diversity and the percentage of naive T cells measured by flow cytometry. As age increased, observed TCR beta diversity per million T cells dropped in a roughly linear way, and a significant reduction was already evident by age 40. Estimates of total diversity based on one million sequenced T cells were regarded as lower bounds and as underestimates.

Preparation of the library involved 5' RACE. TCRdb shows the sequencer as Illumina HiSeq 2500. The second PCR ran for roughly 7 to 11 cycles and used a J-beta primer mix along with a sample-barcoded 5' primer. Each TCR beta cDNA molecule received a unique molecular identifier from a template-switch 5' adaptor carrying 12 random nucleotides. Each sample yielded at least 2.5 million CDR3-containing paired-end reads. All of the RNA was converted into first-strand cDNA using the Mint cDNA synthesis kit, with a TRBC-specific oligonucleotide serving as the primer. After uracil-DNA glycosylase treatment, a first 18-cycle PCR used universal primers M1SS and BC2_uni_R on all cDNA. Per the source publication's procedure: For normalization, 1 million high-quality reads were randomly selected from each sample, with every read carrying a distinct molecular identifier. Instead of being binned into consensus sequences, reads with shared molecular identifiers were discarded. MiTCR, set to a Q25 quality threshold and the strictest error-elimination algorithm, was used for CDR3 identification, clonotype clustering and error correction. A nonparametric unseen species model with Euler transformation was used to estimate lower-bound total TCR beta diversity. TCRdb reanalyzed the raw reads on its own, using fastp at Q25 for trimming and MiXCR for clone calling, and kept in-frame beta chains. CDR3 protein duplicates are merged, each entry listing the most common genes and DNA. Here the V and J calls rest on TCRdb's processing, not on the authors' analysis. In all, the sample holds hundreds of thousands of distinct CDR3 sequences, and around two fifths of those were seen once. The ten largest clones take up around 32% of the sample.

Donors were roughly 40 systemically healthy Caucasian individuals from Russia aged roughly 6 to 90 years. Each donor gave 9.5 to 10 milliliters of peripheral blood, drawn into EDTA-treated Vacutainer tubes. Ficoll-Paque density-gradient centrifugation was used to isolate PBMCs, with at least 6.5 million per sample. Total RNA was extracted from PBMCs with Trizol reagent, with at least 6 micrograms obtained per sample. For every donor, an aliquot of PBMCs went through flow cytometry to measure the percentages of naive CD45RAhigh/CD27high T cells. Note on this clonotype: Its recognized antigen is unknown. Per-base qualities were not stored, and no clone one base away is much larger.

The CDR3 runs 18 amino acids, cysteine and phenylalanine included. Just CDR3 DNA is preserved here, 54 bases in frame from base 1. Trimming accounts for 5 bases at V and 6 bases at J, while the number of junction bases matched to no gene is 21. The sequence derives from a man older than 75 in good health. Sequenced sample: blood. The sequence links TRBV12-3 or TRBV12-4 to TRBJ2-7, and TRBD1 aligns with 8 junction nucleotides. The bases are TGTGCCAGCAGTCCCATATTGGGGGGATGGACAGGGTTTGGCGAGCAGTACTTC. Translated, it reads CASSPILGGWTGFGEQYF.